What follows are 22 T cell receptor beta chains derived from one specimen sequenced in a study of cytomegalovirus exposure and HLA in healthy donors. Method: immunoSEQ multiplex PCR; TCRdb's copy keeps in-frame clones and lacks some. The data hold roughly 150,000 clones, with 70% to 90% observed a single time. Sequences were obtained from PBMCs. The receptors originated from a man aged 18 to 29 in good health and CMV-seronegative.

V is TRBV7-9 and J is TRBJ2-7; maybe TRBD2 (5 bases). Germline V gene lookup returns CDR1 SEHNR and CDR2 FQNEAQ (reference sequence). The CDR3 is 15 residues long. V was shortened by 1 base and J by 2 bases, with 12 bases between the two germline ends. The CDR3 sequence: CASSLVLAGPYEQYF. CDR3 coding DNA: TGTGCCAGCAGCTTAGTCCTAGCAGGCCCCTACGAGCAGTACTTC.

V usage is TRBV7-9 and J usage is TRBJ2-7, with 7 bases matching TRBD1. Trimming took 6 bases from V and 2 from J; bases not matched to a gene: 1. Germline CDR1 is SEHNR and CDR2 is FQNEAQ (reference sequence). CDR3 length equals 12 residues. This chain's CDR3 is CASRGQAYEQYF. For the CDR3, the DNA is TGTGCCAGCAGAGGACAGGCCTACGAGCAGTACTTC.

As to this clone: An end of the junction does not agree with germline; a read error may underlie this. The V and J genes are TRBV2 and TRBJ2-7; 10 bases line up with TRBD1. Germline assignment: CDR1 SNHLY and CDR2 FYNNEI. The CDR3 loop spans 15 amino acids. Here the CDR3 reads CASREVGDRGYEQYF. The CDR3 DNA follows: TGTGCCAGCAGGGAAGTTGGGGACAGGGGTTACGAGCAGTACTTC.

V is TRBV27 and J is TRBJ2-2, with D tentatively TRBD1 (6 bases). Trimming took off 6 bases at V and 6 bases at J, with 11 bases between the two ends. Looked up from germline, CDR1 is MNHEY and CDR2 is SMNVEV (reference sequence). The CDR3 has 13 amino acids. The CDR3 nucleotides are TGTGCCAGCAGACAGGGAATCCCCGGGGAGCTGTTTTTT. Its translation is CASRQGIPGELFF.

The chain has TRBV6-1 and TRBJ2-5; D is unresolved. The length of the CDR3 is 16 residues. Germline V lookup: CDR1 MNHNS, CDR2 SASEGT. The V end was cut by 0 bases, the J end by 2 bases, with 13 bases between. This CDR3 reads CASSEAPPSAQETQYF. In DNA, the CDR3 is TGTGCCAGCAGTGAAGCCCCCCCTAGTGCTCAAGAGACCCAGTACTTC.

The chain has TRBV27 and TRBJ2-3; 12 bases are a match to TRBD2. Germline assignment: CDR1 MNHEY and CDR2 SMNVEV (reference sequence). With 4 bases clipped from V and 2 bases from J, the junction kept 4 bases outside the gene matches. This CDR3 comprises 16 residues. The CDR3 is CASSSGLAGFTDTQYF. For the CDR3, the DNA is TGTGCCAGCAGTTCCGGACTAGCGGGGTTCACAGATACGCAGTATTTT.

In the case of this clone: Distinct nucleotide sequences in the sample also encode this CDR3. The V call is TRBV5-1, the J call TRBJ1-1; D remains ambiguous. The V end lost 0 bases, the J end lost 4 bases, and 7 bases lay between the germline ends. Germline lookup yields CDR1 SGHRS and CDR2 YFSETQ. The CDR3 contains 13 residues. CDR3 sequence reads: CASSLDRGTEAFF. CDR3 coding DNA: TGCGCCAGCAGCTTGGATCGGGGCACTGAAGCTTTCTTT. Complete variable domain (other parts from reference TRBV5-1 and TRBJ1-1): KAGVTQTPRYLIKTRGQQVTLSCSPISGHRSVSWYQQTPGQGLQFLFEYFSETQRNKGNFPGRFSGRQFSNSRSEMNVSTLELGDSALYLCASSLDRGTEAFFGQGTRLTVV.

This rearrangement joins TRBV27 to TRBJ2-7; a weak D match, TRBD2 (5 bases). CDR3 length: 12 residues. Trimming pared 8 bases from V and 4 bases from J, leaving 12 bases between. Germline lookup yields CDR1 MNHEY and CDR2 SMNVEV (reference sequence). CDR3 amino acids: CASGFGSYEQYF. The CDR3 DNA follows: TGTGCCAGCGGGTTTGGGAGTTACGAGCAGTACTTC.

The chain carries TRBV6-1 and TRBJ1-1; D uncertain. V was shortened by 2 bases and J by 0 bases, with 7 bases between the two germline ends. The CDR3 contains 14 residues. Per the germline V gene, CDR1 is MNHNS and CDR2 is SASEGT. The CDR3 sequence is CASSEFQVNTEAFF. In nucleotides, the CDR3 is TGTGCCAGCAGTGAATTCCAGGTGAACACTGAAGCTTTCTTT.

The rearrangement links TRBV13 to TRBJ2-7, with no clear D. The V end was cut by 5 bases, the J end by 0 bases, with 11 bases between. Germline V CDR1 and CDR2: PRHDT, FYEKMQ (reference sequence). The CDR3 covers 14 residues. The CDR3 DNA sequence: TGTGCCAGCAGCCCTAGACCAAGCTCCTACGAGCAGTACTTC. This encodes CASSPRPSSYEQYF.

V gene TRBV7-6 combines with J gene TRBJ1-6; D unresolved. V was clipped by 1 base and J by 7 bases, with 8 bases between them. The CDR3 has 14 residues. CDR1 and CDR2 from the germline V gene are SGHVS and FNYEAQ. The DNA for the CDR3 is TGTGCCAGCAGCTTAGGACTGAAAAATTCACCCCTCCACTTT. This sequence encodes CASSLGLKNSPLHF.

This clone appeared once. The rearrangement links TRBV5-6 to TRBJ2-5, with TRBD1 identical over 9 bases. Germline CDR1 SGHDT, CDR2 YYEEEE. V trimming: 0 bases; J trimming: 1 base; junction bases outside the gene matches: 7. The CDR3 sequence is 17 residues long. CDR3 amino acids: CASSLGLGDRVQETQYF. The CDR3 nucleotides are TGTGCCAGCAGCTTGGGGCTTGGGGACAGGGTCCAAGAGACCCAGTACTTC.

This chain uses TRBV19 with TRBJ2-7; a weak D match, TRBD2 (5 bases). V lost 3 bases and J 4 bases, leaving 13 bases between the germline ends. The germline gives CDR1 LNHDA, CDR2 SQIVND (reference sequence). This CDR3 has 14 amino acids. The CDR3 DNA follows: TGTGCCAGTAGTATGGGAGCCCGCGAGTACGAGCAGTACTTC. Amino acid sequence: CASSMGAREYEQYF.

The rearrangement uses TRBV27 and TRBJ1-4, with 10 bases that match TRBD1. There are 19 residues in the CDR3. The ends lost 6 bases at V and 3 bases at J; junction bases unmatched: 16. The germline CDR1 and CDR2 sequences are MNHEY and SMNVEV (reference sequence). This CDR3 is CASRGGHGTGVRANEKLFF. The CDR3 DNA reads TGTGCCAGCAGAGGGGGGCACGGGACAGGGGTAAGAGCTAATGAAAAACTGTTTTTT.

This chain connects TRBV28 to TRBJ2-4; 8 bases align to TRBD1. Trimming at V came to 3 bases and at J to 0 bases, leaving 1 base not matched to a gene. The CDR3 sequence is 15 residues long. The germline V gene encodes CDR1 MDHEN and CDR2 SYDVKM. The CDR3: CASSFRGLAKNIQYF. CDR3 nucleotides: TGTGCCAGCAGTTTCAGGGGGCTAGCCAAAAACATTCAGTACTTC.

The J gene is TRBJ2-3, the V gene TRBV5-4; D may be TRBD2 (7 bases). CDR3 length equals 17 residues. V lost 3 bases to trimming and J lost 6 bases, with 23 bases between them. Germline V gives CDR1 SGHNT, CDR2 YYREEE (reference sequence). The CDR3 reads CASSSLPGSGGPDTQYF. CDR3 bases: TGTGCCAGCAGCTCCTTACCGGGCTCCGGGGGGCCGGATACGCAGTATTTT.

This sequence joins TRBV5-4 and TRBJ2-7; D perhaps matches TRBD2 (6 bases). In germline, CDR1 is SGHNT, CDR2 YYREEE (reference sequence). The CDR3 is 12 residues long. Trimming cost V 7 bases and J 6 bases, with 14 bases left between them. CDR3 loop: CASVREKGEQYF. CDR3 in DNA: TGTGCCAGCGTCCGGGAGAAGGGCGAGCAGTACTTC.

The chain joins TRBV4-3 to TRBJ1-4; TRBD1 agrees at 7 bases. This CDR3 is built from 15 residues. Trimming at V came to 0 bases and at J to 8 bases, leaving 6 bases not matched to a gene. Germline V gives CDR1 LGHNA, CDR2 YSLEER. The CDR3 is CASSQDRQGREKLFF. The CDR3 DNA follows: TGCGCCAGCAGCCAAGATCGACAGGGCCGGGAAAAACTGTTTTTT.

The chain is built from TRBV18 and TRBJ1-6; possible D gene TRBD1, 5 bases. CDR1 KGHSH and CDR2 LQKENI come from the germline V gene. With 3 bases removed from V and 7 bases from J, the gap between germline ends came to 7 bases. This CDR3 comprises 13 residues. The CDR3 DNA is TGTGCCAGCTCACCCAGGGAAAATTCACCCCTCCACTTT. Amino acids: CASSPRENSPLHF. Full variable domain (rest looked up from reference TRBV18 and TRBJ1-6): NAGVMQNPRHLVRRRGQEARLRCSPMKGHSHVYWYRQLPEEGLKFMVYLQKENIIDESGMPKERFSAEFPKEGPSILRIQQVVRGDSAAYFCASSPRENSPLHFGNGTRLTVT.

V and J are TRBV7-2 and TRBJ1-1; D is ambiguous. The V end lost 1 base, the J end lost 5 bases, and 8 bases lay between the germline ends. Germline assignment: CDR1 SGHTA and CDR2 FQGNSA. The CDR3 extends over 13 amino acids. In DNA form, the CDR3 reads TGTGCCAGCAGCTTAGTACGGAGAACTGAAGCTTTCTTT. The encoded protein is CASSLVRRTEAFF.

The chain recombines TRBV6-1 with TRBJ1-2; possible D gene TRBD1, 5 bases. CDR1 MNHNS and CDR2 SASEGT come from the germline V gene. CDR3 size: 12 residues. Trimming cost V 2 bases and J 12 bases, with 13 bases left between them. CDR3 sequence (DNA): TGTGCCAGCAGTGAAACAGGAGCTTCTAACACCTTC. Its translation: CASSETGASNTF.

The CDR3 is CASAPGEETQYF. CDR3 nucleotides: TGTGCCAGTGCCCCAGGCGAAGAGACCCAGTACTTC. The chain links TRBV28 to TRBJ2-5; D is undetermined. CDR1 and CDR2 from the germline V gene are MDHEN and SYDVKM. There are 12 residues in the CDR3. The ends were cut back, 9 bases at V and 3 bases at J, with 11 bases in the middle.